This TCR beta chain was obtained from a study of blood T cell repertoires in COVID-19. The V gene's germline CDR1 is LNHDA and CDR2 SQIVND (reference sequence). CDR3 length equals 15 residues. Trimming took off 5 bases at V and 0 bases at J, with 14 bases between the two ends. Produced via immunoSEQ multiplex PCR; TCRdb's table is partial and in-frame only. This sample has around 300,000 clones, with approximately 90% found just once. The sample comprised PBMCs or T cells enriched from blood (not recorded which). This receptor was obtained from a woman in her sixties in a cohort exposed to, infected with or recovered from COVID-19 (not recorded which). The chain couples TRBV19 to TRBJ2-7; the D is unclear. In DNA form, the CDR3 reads TGTGCCAGTAGTGTAGGAGACTCGAGCTCCTACGAGCAGTACTTC. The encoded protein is CASSVGDSSSYEQYF.